This TCR beta chain comes out of a study of blood T cell repertoires in COVID-19 (dated by TCRdb to between 2020 and 2021). In terms of the full investigation: Collaborator samples came from the United States, Italy and Spain and covered acute and convalescent phases of COVID-19. Sample metadata almost always included a de-identified subject ID, COVID-19 status, age in years and sex. The prospective study material was composed of cDNA or gDNA derived from T cells, B-cell-depleted T cells, or PBMCs. The dataset comprised deeply sampled blood TCRbeta repertoires from subjects exposed to, actively infected with, or recovered from COVID-19. The samples were drawn from the first 160 participants of the ongoing ImmuneRACE study and from roughly 1,300 subjects provided by 6 global collaborators. Where available, HLA class I and class II types were obtained from metadata supplied by the sample provider rather than from assay-based typing. A freely available public database, intended as a resource for researchers studying the immune response to SARS-CoV-2, is where the repertoires were released. Paper-wide results and their limitations: The quantity of clinical and demographic metadata differed by source and by participant and was supplied without curation.

A remark on this clone: Its binding antigen is unknown. No base quality values were provided; no much bigger clone lies one nucleotide off.

The collaborating institutions used their own protocols to collect whole blood in K2EDTA tubes. Collaborator samples were shipped for TCRbeta analysis as frozen whole blood, isolated PBMCs, or DNA extracted from either sample type. TCRbeta CDR3 regions were amplified from genomic DNA by means of the immunoSEQ Assay, a bias-controlled multiplex PCR. The original pipeline was this. The number of nucleated cells in each sample was estimated from the amplification of reference gene primers within the assay. To quantify the absolute abundance of each unique TCRbeta CDR3 rearrangement, sequence reads were collapsed and filtered. For each sample, productive Simpson clonality was calculated as the square root of Simpson's diversity index across productive rearrangements. Entries here come from immuneACCESS through TCRdb and include only in-frame sequences with V and J called. Some clones fail to appear in such tables; in the studies checked, an unresolved V gene covers under half of the shortfall, and the cause of the remainder is unknown. V and J calls and clone size are given by that table; D and trimming were obtained from the DNA. The sample table shows under 80,000 clones, and approximately 83% are seen once. The biggest ten clones account for around 43% of the sample.

The germline V gene provides CDR1 SGHAT and CDR2 FQNNGV. V loses 1 base of germline sequence and J loses 5 bases, and the interval between the two ends is 15 bases. Spanning cysteine to phenylalanine, the CDR3 consists of 15 amino acids. Only the CDR3 part of the read is kept: 45 bases, read in frame from the first base. The rearranged segments are TRBV11-2 and TRBJ2-7; TRBD1 might be the D gene, on 5 matching bases. The TCR comes from an older man with acute or convalescent COVID-19. The sample consisted of peripheral blood. The nucleotide sequence is given as TGTGCCAGCAGCTTAGTTTCAGGGTTCAGCCACGAGCAGTACTTC. The resulting protein is CASSLVSGFSHEQYF.